One and the same sample provided the 29 T cell receptor beta chains below, sequenced in a study of identical twins. A single record per CDR3 protein comes from TCRdb applying MiXCR to the 5' RACE reads. The repertoire consists of around 670,000 distinct CDR3 sequences, with around 6.1% occurring once and the leading ten covering 1.5% to 2%. The sample comprised naive T cells sorted from blood. Receptors were obtained from a man aged 18 to 35 in good health.

This clonotype was seen ten or more times. The chain carries TRBV12-3 or TRBV12-4 and TRBJ1-1; D is possibly TRBD1 (5 bases). The CDR3 consists of 11 residues. The V gene lost 6 bases and the J gene lost 6 bases, with 8 bases spanning the gap. CDR3 sequence reads: CASRRGAEAFF. CDR3 sequence (DNA): TGTGCCAGCAGGAGGGGCGCTGAAGCTTTCTTT.

This clonotype was seen at least ten times. The chain recombines TRBV20-1 with TRBJ2-7, with D uncertain. The germline V gene has CDR1 DFQATT and CDR2 SNEGSKA (reference sequence). The CDR3 length is 14 residues. Trimming stripped 5 bases from V and 0 bases from J, with 14 bases between. Here the CDR3 DNA reads TGCAGTGCTGCACGACTGAAAGACTCCTACGAGCAGTACTTC. The encoded protein is CSAARLKDSYEQYF.

This clonotype was observed at least ten times. The J gene is TRBJ2-1, the V gene TRBV4-2; D is uncertain. The V end was cut by 0 bases, the J end by 8 bases, with 17 bases between. The CDR3 contains 16 residues. Per germline, CDR1 LGHNA and CDR2 YNFKEQ. The CDR3 nucleotides read TGTGCCAGCAGCCAAGAAGTTGGAGTCCTTAGGGATGAGCAGTTCTTC. Amino acid sequence: CASSQEVGVLRDEQFF.

The table lists this clonotype with a few counts. The rearrangement links TRBV18 to TRBJ2-7, with D uncertain. Trimming took 1 base from V and 4 from J, leaving 8 bases between them. Germline CDR1 is KGHSH and CDR2 is LQKENI. CDR3 length: 13 amino acids. CDR3 region: CASSPQTKYEQYV. The DNA for the CDR3 is TGTGCCAGCTCACCACAGACCAAATACGAGCAGTACGTC.

A few counts support this clonotype. This sequence joins TRBV5-4 and TRBJ2-7; 14 nucleotides line up with TRBD2. This CDR3 contains 17 residues. V dropped 3 bases and J dropped 3; count of bases not matched to a gene: 8. CDR1 SGHNT and CDR2 YYREEE come from the germline V gene (reference sequence). The CDR3 spells CASSSGTSGSRDYEQYF. The CDR3, as DNA: TGTGCCAGCAGCTCCGGGACTAGCGGGAGTCGGGACTACGAGCAGTACTTC.

Regarding this clonotype: An end of the junction differs from the germline gene, which may be a read error. This chain joins TRBV6-5 and TRBJ2-7; 8 bases line up with TRBD2. CDR3 length equals 17 residues. Germline-derived CDR1 and CDR2 are MNHEY and SVGAGI. In nucleotides, the CDR3 is TGTGCCAGCAGTCACTCGGGGACTCCGATAGCGGGGTCCGAGCAGTACTTC. It encodes CASSHSGTPIAGSEQYF.

This chain connects TRBV28 to TRBJ2-7, with 7 nucleotides matching TRBD2. Germline CDR1 and CDR2: MDHEN and SYDVKM. Germline trimming cut 7 bases from V and 6 bases from J; bases unmatched to any gene: 9. The CDR3 is made up of 13 amino acids. CDR3 bases: TGTGCCAGCACCCAGGCGGGGGTGAGCGAGCAGTACTTC. Translation gives CASTQAGVSEQYF. The whole variable domain, remainder taken from reference TRBV28 and TRBJ2-7, is DVKVTQSSRYLVKRTGEKVFLECVQDMDHENMFWYRQDPGLGLRLIYFSYDVKMKEKGDIPEGYSVSREKKERFSLILESASTNQTSMYLCASTQAGVSEQYFGPGTRLTVT.

In this sample, this clonotype turned up many times. V usage is TRBV5-1 and J usage is TRBJ1-2, with D unclear. Trimming removed 4 bases at V and 8 bases at J, with 12 bases between. CDR1 and CDR2 from the germline V gene are SGHRS and YFSETQ. The length of the CDR3 is 12 residues. The CDR3 reads CASSTNEGGYTF. The CDR3 DNA is TGCGCCAGCAGCACAAATGAGGGCGGCTACACCTTC.

This clonotype turned up a few times. The CDR3 sequence is CASSTALIINEQFF. In DNA form, the CDR3 reads TGTGCCAGCAGTACAGCTCTTATCATCAATGAGCAGTTCTTC. The V call is TRBV27, the J call TRBJ2-1; no clear D gene. V lost 5 bases and J lost 6, with 14 bases in between. Germline V CDR1 and CDR2: MNHEY, SMNVEV (reference sequence). The CDR3 has 14 amino acids.

There are a few counts of this clonotype. The genes are TRBV7-6 and TRBJ2-2, with 8 bases aligning to TRBD2. The CDR3 contains 16 residues. CDR1 and CDR2 from the germline V gene are SGHVS and FNYEAQ. The junction had 8 bases not matched to a gene; V was cut back by 5 bases and J by 3 bases. The CDR3 DNA reads as TGTGCCAGCAGCATTACAGCGGGAGCCCACACCGGGGAGCTGTTTTTT. This sequence encodes CASSITAGAHTGELFF.

This clonotype was seen repeatedly, ten times or more. The CDR3 sequence: CASRKDRSKETQYF. The DNA for the CDR3 is TGTGCCAGCAGGAAAGACAGGAGTAAAGAGACCCAGTACTTC. The V gene is TRBV7-9, the J gene TRBJ2-5, with D perhaps matching TRBD1 (6 bases). This CDR3 is built from 14 residues. The V and J ends lost 6 bases and 3 bases respectively, with 14 bases between them. The germline V gene has CDR1 SEHNR and CDR2 FQNEAQ (reference sequence).

This clonotype came up many times. This chain joins TRBV7-9 and TRBJ2-7; possible D gene TRBD1, 6 bases. The CDR3 sequence is 15 residues long. Per the germline V gene, CDR1 is SEHNR and CDR2 is FQNEAQ (reference sequence). Between the trimmed V and J ends, which lost 2 bases and 0 bases, there was a span of 11 bases. CDR3 sequence: CASSLQGPSSYEQYV. The CDR3 nucleotides read TGTGCCAGCAGCTTACAGGGGCCGAGCTCCTACGAGCAGTACGTC.

The table lists this clonotype with many counts. For the CDR3, the DNA is TGTGCCAGCAGCCATTACGGACAGGCGACCGCCTACAATGAGCAGTTCTTC. Its translation: CASSHYGQATAYNEQFF. The J gene is TRBJ2-1, the V gene TRBV5-6; 7 bases map to TRBD1. The CDR3 runs to 17 residues. Trimming took 4 bases from V and 2 from J; bases not matched to a gene: 12. Germline CDR1 and CDR2: SGHDT and YYEEEE.

This clonotype has more than one count but fewer than ten. It is likely a read error, because the conserved phenylalanine at the end of the CDR3 is missing. This rearrangement joins TRBV12-3 or TRBV12-4 to TRBJ1-2; D gene ambiguous. V gave up 4 bases and J gave up 4 bases, with 4 bases separating them. The CDR3 contains 11 residues. The CDR3 region has the DNA TGTGCCAGCAGTTGGGGCTATGGCTACACCTCC. It is translated as CASSWGYGYTS.

The chain combines TRBV4-1 with TRBJ2-2, with D unresolved. Trimming shortened V by 3 bases and J by 7 bases, and 15 bases separated the two germline ends. The CDR3 is 15 amino acids. The germline gives CDR1 MGHRA, CDR2 YSYEKL. CDR3 residues: CASSQPPGAGGELFF. As DNA, the CDR3 is TGCGCCAGCAGCCAGCCACCCGGTGCAGGCGGGGAGCTGTTTTTT.

This clonotype appeared a few times. This sequence joins TRBV15 and TRBJ1-2, with TRBD1 identical over 7 bases. This CDR3 has 14 amino acids. Germline CDR1 and CDR2: LNHNV and YYDKDF (reference sequence). The trim removed 1 base at V and 7 bases at J, leaving 6 bases unmatched. The CDR3 coding sequence is TGTGCCACCAGCAGAGCCGGGACAGCGTCTGGCTACACCTTC. Its protein is CATSRAGTASGYTF.

This clonotype appeared many times. V and J are TRBV25-1 and TRBJ2-7, with no clear D. Germline V CDR1 and CDR2: MGHDK, SYGVNS. CDR3 length: 12 residues. The ends were cut back, 4 bases at V and 3 bases at J, with 7 bases in the middle. The CDR3 sequence: CASSGPIYEQYF. CDR3 coding DNA: TGTGCCAGCAGTGGGCCCATCTACGAGCAGTACTTC.

The chain recombines TRBV11-2 with TRBJ2-2; the match to TRBD2 covers 9 bases. Germline trimming cut 2 bases from V and 6 bases from J; bases unmatched to any gene: 7. Germline CDR1 SGHAT, CDR2 FQNNGV. The CDR3 consists of 16 residues. CDR3 in DNA: TGTGCCAGCAGCTTAATCAGCGGGAGGAGTGCCGGGGAGCTGTTTTTT. Its translation is CASSLISGRSAGELFF.

This clonotype was detected a few times. V usage is TRBV3-1 and J usage is TRBJ2-2; D is perhaps TRBD1 or TRBD2 (5 bases each). The CDR3 loop spans 17 amino acids. Germline CDR1 is LGHDT and CDR2 is YNNKEL (reference sequence). Between the trimmed V and J ends, which lost 1 base and 4 bases, there was a span of 16 bases. CDR3 bases: TGTGCCAGCAGCCAAGGGGGCGCCGGGATCCGCACCGGGGAGCTGTTTTTT. It specifies CASSQGGAGIRTGELFF.

This clonotype was observed many times. The rearrangement uses TRBV7-9 and TRBJ2-5, with no clear D. Trimming left V 5 bases short and J 2 bases short, with 15 bases between. The CDR3 is 15 residues long. Germline CDR1 reads SEHNR; CDR2 reads FQNEAQ (reference sequence). As DNA, the CDR3 is TGTGCCAGCAGCCCGACGTTGGGCAGACAAGAGACCCAGTACTTC. This sequence encodes CASSPTLGRQETQYF.

Worth noting for this clonotype: This likely comes from a read error, as the CDR3 has no conserved phenylalanine or tryptophan at its end. This chain uses TRBV14 with TRBJ2-1; 11 nucleotides line up with TRBD2. CDR1 is SGHDN and CDR2 is FVKESK in the germline V gene. Trimming cost V 6 bases and J 3 bases; bases outside gene matches: 4. This CDR3 region has 15 residues. The CDR3 loop reads CASRPTSGSYNEQFC. CDR3 DNA sequence: TGTGCCAGCAGACCCACTAGCGGGAGCTACAATGAGCAGTTCTGC.

This clonotype was detected only a few times. The V and J genes are TRBV5-1 and TRBJ2-7; the match to TRBD2 covers 11 bases. The CDR3 runs to 19 residues. The germline gives CDR1 SGHRS, CDR2 YFSETQ. After removal of 6 bases from V and 2 bases from J, the junction contained 19 bases not matched to a gene. The CDR3 nucleotides are TGCGCCAGCACATCTACATTGGGACCGACTAGCGGGACCACCTACGAGCAGTACTTC. This sequence encodes CASTSTLGPTSGTTYEQYF.

The chain uses TRBV7-9 and TRBJ2-1, with a tentative D call TRBD2 (5 bases). CDR1 is SEHNR, CDR2 FQNEAQ, per germline (reference sequence). The CDR3 spans 10 residues. Trimming took off 5 bases at V and 10 bases at J, with 6 bases between the two ends. For the CDR3, the DNA is TGTGCCAGCAGCACGGGGGAGCAGTTCTTC. Translation: CASSTGEQFF.

This clonotype appeared a few times. The V gene is TRBV4-3, the J gene TRBJ2-3, with a tentative D call TRBD1 (6 bases). The germline CDR1 and CDR2 sequences are LGHNA and YSLEER. There are 18 residues in the CDR3. The germline V and J ends were trimmed by 0 bases and 6 bases, with 22 bases remaining between them. The CDR3 loop is CASSQDQTGSSAEDTQYF. CDR3 nucleotides: TGCGCCAGCAGCCAAGACCAAACAGGGTCGTCGGCTGAGGATACGCAGTATTTT.

This clonotype was seen ten or more times. V and J are TRBV7-3 and TRBJ1-6, with unresolved D. CDR1 is SGHTA, CDR2 FQGTGA, per germline. CDR3 length equals 14 residues. Between the trimmed V and J ends, which lost 2 bases and 7 bases, there was a span of 9 bases. The DNA of the CDR3 is TGTGCCAGCAGCTTATACGGCGGCAATTCACCCCTCCACTTT. This codes for CASSLYGGNSPLHF.

This clonotype was seen many times. The chain uses TRBV7-3 and TRBJ2-1; 9 positions agree with TRBD2. This CDR3 has 16 amino acids. After removal of 1 base from V and 4 bases from J, the junction contained 5 bases not matched to a gene. Germline-derived CDR1 and CDR2 are SGHTA and FQGTGA. The CDR3 is CASSLMGGGGYNEQFF. The CDR3 DNA is TGTGCCAGCAGCTTAATGGGCGGGGGGGGATACAATGAGCAGTTCTTC.

The sample holds many counts of this clonotype. The J gene is TRBJ2-3, the V gene TRBV5-1; D uncertain. Trimming took off 1 base at V and 5 bases at J, with 14 bases between the two ends. The CDR3 has 15 residues. CDR1 is SGHRS and CDR2 is YFSETQ in the germline V gene. Written as DNA, the CDR3 is TGCGCCAGCAGCTTGACTCTGACTCTGGGAGATACGCAGTATTTT. Its translation: CASSLTLTLGDTQYF.

V usage is TRBV6-1 and J usage is TRBJ2-7; 8 bases are shared with TRBD1. The junction had 4 bases not matched to a gene; V was cut back by 1 base and J by 5 bases. CDR3 length: 14 residues. The germline gives CDR1 MNHNS, CDR2 SASEGT. Here the CDR3 reads CASSEGNRGDEQYV. The DNA of the CDR3 is TGTGCCAGCAGTGAAGGAAACAGGGGGGACGAGCAGTACGTC.

There are many counts of this clonotype. This chain connects TRBV29-1 to TRBJ1-5; possible D gene TRBD1, 5 bases. Germline lookup yields CDR1 SQVTM and CDR2 ANQGSEA. The CDR3 is 13 amino acids. Deletions cut 4 bases from V and 3 bases from J, with 10 bases between. DNA of the CDR3: TGCAGCGTTGGTGAACAGGTCAATCAGCCCCAGCATTTT. Protein product: CSVGEQVNQPQHF.